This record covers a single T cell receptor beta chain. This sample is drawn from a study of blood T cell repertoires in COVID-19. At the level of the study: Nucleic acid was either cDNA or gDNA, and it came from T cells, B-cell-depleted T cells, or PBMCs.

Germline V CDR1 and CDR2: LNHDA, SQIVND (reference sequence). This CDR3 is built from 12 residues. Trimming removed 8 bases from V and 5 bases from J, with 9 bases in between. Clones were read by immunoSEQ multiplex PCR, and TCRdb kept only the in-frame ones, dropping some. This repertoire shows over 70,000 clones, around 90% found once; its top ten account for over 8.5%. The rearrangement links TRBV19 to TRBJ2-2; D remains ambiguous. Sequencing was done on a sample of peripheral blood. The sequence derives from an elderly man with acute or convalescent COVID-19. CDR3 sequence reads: CASHSLTGELFF. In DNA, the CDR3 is TGTGCCAGTCACAGTTTAACCGGGGAGCTGTTTTTT.